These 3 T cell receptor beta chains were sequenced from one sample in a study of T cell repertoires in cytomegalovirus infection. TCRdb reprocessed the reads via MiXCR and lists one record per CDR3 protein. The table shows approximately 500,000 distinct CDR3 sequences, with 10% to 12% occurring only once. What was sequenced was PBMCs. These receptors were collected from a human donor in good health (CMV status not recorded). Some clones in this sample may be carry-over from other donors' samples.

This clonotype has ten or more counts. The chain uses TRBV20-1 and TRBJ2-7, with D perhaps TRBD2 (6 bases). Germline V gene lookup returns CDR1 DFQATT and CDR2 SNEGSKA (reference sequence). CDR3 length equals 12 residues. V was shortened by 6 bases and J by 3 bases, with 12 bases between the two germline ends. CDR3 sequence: CSARDWLYEQYF. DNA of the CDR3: TGCAGTGCAAGGGACTGGCTCTACGAGCAGTACTTC.

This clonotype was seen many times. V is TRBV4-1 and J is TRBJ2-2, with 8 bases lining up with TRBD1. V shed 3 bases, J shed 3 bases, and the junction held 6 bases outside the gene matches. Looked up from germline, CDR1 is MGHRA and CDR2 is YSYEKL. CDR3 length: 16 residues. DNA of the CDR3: TGCGCCAGCAGCCATCTCGGACAGGGATACACCGGGGAGCTGTTTTTT. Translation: CASSHLGQGYTGELFF.

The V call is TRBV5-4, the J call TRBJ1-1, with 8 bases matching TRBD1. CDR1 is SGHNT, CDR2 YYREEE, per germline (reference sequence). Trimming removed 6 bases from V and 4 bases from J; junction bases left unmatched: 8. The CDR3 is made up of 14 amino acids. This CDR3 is CASTFQGAFTEAFF. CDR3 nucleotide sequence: TGTGCCAGCACCTTTCAGGGGGCTTTCACTGAAGCTTTCTTT.